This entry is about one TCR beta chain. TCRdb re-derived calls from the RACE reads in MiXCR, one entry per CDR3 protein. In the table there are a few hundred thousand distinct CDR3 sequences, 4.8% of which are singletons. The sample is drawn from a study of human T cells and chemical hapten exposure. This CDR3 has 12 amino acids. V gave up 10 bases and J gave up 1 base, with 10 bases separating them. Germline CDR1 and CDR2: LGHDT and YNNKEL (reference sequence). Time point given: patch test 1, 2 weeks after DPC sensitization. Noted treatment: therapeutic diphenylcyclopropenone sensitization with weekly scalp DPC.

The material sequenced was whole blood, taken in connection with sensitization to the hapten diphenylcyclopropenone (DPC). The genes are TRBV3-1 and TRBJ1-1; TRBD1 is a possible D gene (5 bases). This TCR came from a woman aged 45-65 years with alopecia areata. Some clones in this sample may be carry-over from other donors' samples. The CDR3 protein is CATRGPNTEAFF. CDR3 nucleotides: TGTGCCACCCGGGGACCGAACACTGAAGCTTTCTTT.